This T cell receptor (beta chain) was captured in a study of T cells after yellow fever vaccination. Study summary: Preparation of fractions with low cell numbers was performed using SMART-Seq v4 Ultra Low Input. Regarding the study as a whole: Compared with primary, the secondary response was weaker and peaked at day 5, not 15. Booster sampling recovered most clones from primary vaccination (around 96% CD4, around 90% CD8).

V lost 4 bases and J 5 bases, leaving 10 bases between the germline ends. The CDR3 is 13 residues long. Germline V gene sequence: CDR1 SGHRS, CDR2 YFSETQ. This clonotype showed up many times. Its cognate antigen is unknown. Synthesis of TCR cDNA relied on 5'RACE template switching, which attached a universal primer site and UMIs. MiXCR, run by TCRdb on the 5' RACE reads, gives a single entry per CDR3 protein. The sample shows about 140,000 distinct CDR3 sequences, roughly 6.7% of them seen only once. This clonotype was obtained from a man aged 25 to 45 who received the YFV17D yellow fever vaccine. The J gene is TRBJ2-1, the V gene TRBV5-1; possibly TRBD1 for D (6 bases). The material was CD4+ T cells sorted from PBMCs, obtained 10 days after the yellow fever booster vaccination. CDR3 nucleotide sequence: TGCGCCAGCAGCCCTTGGGGGCACAATGAGCAGTTCTTC. Encoded protein: CASSPWGHNEQFF.